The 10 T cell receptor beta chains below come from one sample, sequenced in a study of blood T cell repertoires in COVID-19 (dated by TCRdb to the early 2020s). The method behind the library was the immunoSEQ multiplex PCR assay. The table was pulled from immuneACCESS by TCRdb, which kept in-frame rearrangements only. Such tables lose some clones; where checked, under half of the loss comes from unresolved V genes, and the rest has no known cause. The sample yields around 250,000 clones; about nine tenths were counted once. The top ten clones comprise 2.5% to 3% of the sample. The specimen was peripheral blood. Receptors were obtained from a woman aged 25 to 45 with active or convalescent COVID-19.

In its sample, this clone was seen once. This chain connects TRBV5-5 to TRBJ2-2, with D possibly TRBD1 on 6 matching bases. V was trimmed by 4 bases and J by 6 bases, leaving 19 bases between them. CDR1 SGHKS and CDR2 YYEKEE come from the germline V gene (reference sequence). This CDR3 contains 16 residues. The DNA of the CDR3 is TGTGCCAGCAGCCGTCCGGGACATCAGTCCGCCGGGGAGCTGTTTTTT. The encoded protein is CASSRPGHQSAGELFF.

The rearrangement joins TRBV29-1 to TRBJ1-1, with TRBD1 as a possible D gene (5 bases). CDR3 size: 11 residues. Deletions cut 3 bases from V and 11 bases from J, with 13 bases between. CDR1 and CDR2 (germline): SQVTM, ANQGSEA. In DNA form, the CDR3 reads TGCAGCGTTGATGCGGGGAAGGGGGCTTTCTTT. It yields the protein CSVDAGKGAFF.

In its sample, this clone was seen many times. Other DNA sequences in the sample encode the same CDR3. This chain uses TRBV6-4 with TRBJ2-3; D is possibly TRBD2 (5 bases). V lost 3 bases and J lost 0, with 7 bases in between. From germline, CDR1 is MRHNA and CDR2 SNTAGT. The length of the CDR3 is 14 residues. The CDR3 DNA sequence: TGTGCCAGCAGTGAGCGGACTAGCACAGATACGCAGTATTTT. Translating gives CASSERTSTDTQYF.

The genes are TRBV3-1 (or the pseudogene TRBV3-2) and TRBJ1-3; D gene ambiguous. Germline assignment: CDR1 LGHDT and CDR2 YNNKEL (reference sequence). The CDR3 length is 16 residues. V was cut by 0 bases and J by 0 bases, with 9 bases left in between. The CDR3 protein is CASSQDSPVSGNTIYF. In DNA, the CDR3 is TGTGCCAGCAGCCAAGATTCCCCAGTCTCTGGAAACACCATATATTTT.

CDR3: CASSQDGLVGNEQFF. As DNA, the CDR3 is TGTGCCAGCAGCCAAGATGGACTAGTGGGCAATGAGCAGTTCTTC. The rearrangement joins TRBV3-1 (or the pseudogene TRBV3-2) to TRBJ2-1; 7 nucleotides match TRBD2. The CDR3 is made up of 15 amino acids. CDR1 is LGHDT, CDR2 YNNKEL, per germline (reference sequence). The ends lost 0 bases at V and 6 bases at J; junction bases unmatched: 5.

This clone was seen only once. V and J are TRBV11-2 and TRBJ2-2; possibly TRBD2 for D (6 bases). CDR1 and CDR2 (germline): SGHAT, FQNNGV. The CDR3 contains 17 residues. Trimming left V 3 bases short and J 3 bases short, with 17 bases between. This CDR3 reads CASSFGFGGVYTGELFF. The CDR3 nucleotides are TGTGCCAGCAGCTTCGGGTTCGGGGGTGTTTACACCGGGGAGCTGTTTTTT.

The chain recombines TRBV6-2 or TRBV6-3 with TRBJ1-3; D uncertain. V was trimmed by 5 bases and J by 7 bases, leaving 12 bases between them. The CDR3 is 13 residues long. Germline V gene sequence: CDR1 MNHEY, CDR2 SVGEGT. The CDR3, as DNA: TGTGCCAGCAGTCTCCCCCCCGGGAACACCATATATTTT. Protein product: CASSLPPGNTIYF.

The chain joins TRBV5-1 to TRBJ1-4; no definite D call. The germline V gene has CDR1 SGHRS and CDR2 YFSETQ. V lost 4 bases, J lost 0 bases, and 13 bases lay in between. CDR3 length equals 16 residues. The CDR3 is CASSTFSGTTNEKLFF. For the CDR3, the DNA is TGCGCCAGCAGCACATTTTCCGGGACAACTAATGAAAAACTGTTTTTT.

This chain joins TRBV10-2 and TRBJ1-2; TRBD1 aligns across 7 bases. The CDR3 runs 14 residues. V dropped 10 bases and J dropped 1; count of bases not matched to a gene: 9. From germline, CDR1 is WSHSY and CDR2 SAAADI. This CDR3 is CATTLGGINYGYTF. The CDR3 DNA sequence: TGCGCCACGACCTTAGGGGGCATTAACTATGGCTACACCTTC.

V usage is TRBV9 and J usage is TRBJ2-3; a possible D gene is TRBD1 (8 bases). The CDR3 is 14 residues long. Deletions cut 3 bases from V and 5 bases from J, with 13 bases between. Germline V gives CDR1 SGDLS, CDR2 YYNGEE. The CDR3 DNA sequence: TGTGCCAGCAGCGGGACAGGGAGGGGAGATACGCAGTATTTT. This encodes CASSGTGRGDTQYF.